Shown below are 32 T cell receptor beta chains from a single sample sequenced in a study of blood T cell repertoires in COVID-19. Libraries were prepared by immunoSEQ multiplex PCR; TCRdb keeps only in-frame clonotypes and omits some of them. The repertoire holds 300,000 or so clones, with 85% to 90% as singletons. Sequenced input: PBMCs or T cells enriched from blood (not recorded which). The receptors were gathered from a woman aged 45-59 years who had been exposed to COVID-19.

This chain uses TRBV18 with TRBJ1-5; D perhaps matches TRBD1 (6 bases). Trimming shortened V by 5 bases and J by 0 bases, and 14 bases separated the two germline ends. Germline CDR1 is KGHSH and CDR2 is LQKENI. CDR3 length: 16 amino acids. In DNA, the CDR3 is TGTGCCAGCTCAGATACAGGGTCTAATAGCAATCAGCCCCAGCATTTT. Translated, it gives CASSDTGSNSNQPQHF.

CDR3 in amino acids: CASSEALEREQYF. Written as DNA, the CDR3 is TGTGCCAGCAGTGAAGCGCTTGAGCGAGAGCAGTACTTC. The chain links TRBV6-1 to TRBJ2-7; D remains ambiguous. Germline V CDR1 and CDR2: MNHNS, SASEGT. The V end lost 0 bases, the J end lost 7 bases, and 10 bases lay between the germline ends. The length of the CDR3 is 13 residues.

V and J are TRBV5-4 and TRBJ1-2, with D tentatively TRBD1 (5 bases). The CDR3 contains 13 residues. The germline V and J ends were trimmed by 0 bases and 7 bases, with 10 bases remaining between them. Per germline, CDR1 SGHNT and CDR2 YYREEE (reference sequence). The CDR3 loop is CASSLAGMSGYTF. The DNA for the CDR3 is TGTGCCAGCAGCTTGGCAGGGATGAGTGGCTACACCTTC.

This chain uses TRBV19 with TRBJ1-2; D is uncertain. This CDR3 comprises 14 residues. The germline V gene has CDR1 LNHDA and CDR2 SQIVND (reference sequence). V was trimmed by 4 bases and J by 7 bases, leaving 16 bases between them. This chain's CDR3 is CASSKQESIRGYTF. CDR3 coding DNA: TGTGCCAGTAGTAAGCAGGAAAGCATCCGTGGCTACACCTTC.

This clone was observed a few times. V usage is TRBV6-5 and J usage is TRBJ2-3; D is unresolved. The germline gives CDR1 MNHEY, CDR2 SVGAGI. Between the trimmed V and J ends, which lost 4 bases and 8 bases, there was a span of 10 bases. The length of the CDR3 is 12 residues. The CDR3 region is CASSSLSGTQYF. In nucleotides, the CDR3 is TGTGCCAGCAGTTCCCTTTCGGGTACGCAGTATTTT.

This chain links TRBV30 with TRBJ1-6; the D gene is possibly TRBD1 (5 bases). V shed 3 bases and J shed 8 bases, with 14 bases lying between them. Germline CDR1 reads GTSNPN; CDR2 reads SVGIG (reference sequence). CDR3 size: 14 residues. CDR3 region: CAWRPQGIDSPLHF. CDR3 coding DNA: TGTGCCTGGAGACCCCAGGGTATTGATTCACCCCTCCACTTT.

For the CDR3, the DNA is TGTGCCAGCAGTTTACTGGGACAGCGGGACTATGGCTACACCTTC. Protein product: CASSLLGQRDYGYTF. The chain links TRBV28 to TRBJ1-2, with 7 bases that match TRBD1. Unmatched junction bases numbered 6, after V lost 2 bases and J lost 3 bases. The length of the CDR3 is 15 residues. Germline CDR1 MDHEN, CDR2 SYDVKM.

This clone came up many times. This rearrangement joins TRBV9 to TRBJ1-6, with D tentatively TRBD1 (6 bases). The ends were cut back, 0 bases at V and 7 bases at J, with 17 bases in the middle. CDR1 and CDR2 (germline): SGDLS, YYNGEE. The CDR3 has 17 amino acids. Written as DNA, the CDR3 is TGTGCCAGCAGCGTAGACGCGGGGGGCGCGGGGAATTCACCCCTCCACTTT. It codes for CASSVDAGGAGNSPLHF. Full variable domain (remainder filled in from reference TRBV9 and TRBJ1-6): DSGVTQTPKHLITATGQRVTLRCSPRSGDLSVYWYQQSLDQGLQFLIQYYNGEERAKGNILERFSAQQFPDLHSELNLSSLELGDSALYFCASSVDAGGAGNSPLHFGNGTRLTVT.

The V gene is TRBV12-3 or TRBV12-4, the J gene TRBJ2-5, with a weak D call TRBD1 (6 bases). With 6 bases removed from V and 3 bases from J, the gap between germline ends came to 11 bases. The CDR3 has 13 amino acids. CDR3 region: CASSGQLKETQYF. The CDR3 DNA follows: TGTGCCAGCAGCGGACAGTTAAAAGAGACCCAGTACTTC.

The CDR3 sequence: CASSLEQGPYEQYF. The CDR3 region has the DNA TGCGCCAGCAGCTTGGAACAGGGGCCCTACGAGCAGTACTTC. V gene TRBV5-1 combines with J gene TRBJ2-7; the match to TRBD1 covers 7 bases. The V segment lost 0 bases and the J segment 2 bases; nucleotides outside the gene matches: 2. The CDR3 has 14 amino acids. Per the germline V gene, CDR1 is SGHRS and CDR2 is YFSETQ.

This sequence joins TRBV15 and TRBJ1-1; D may be TRBD1 (5 bases). CDR1 LNHNV and CDR2 YYDKDF come from the germline V gene (reference sequence). V lost 0 bases, J lost 1 base, and 12 bases lay in between. This CDR3 is 16 amino acids long. Here the CDR3 DNA reads TGTGCCACCAGCAGAGAGGCTGGGGGGGAGAACACTGAAGCTTTCTTT. Translating it yields CATSREAGGENTEAFF. Using reference TRBV15 and TRBJ1-1 for the parts outside the CDR3, the full variable domain is DAMVIQNPRYQVTQFGKPVTLSCSQTLNHNVMYWYQQKSSQAPKLLFHYYDKDFNNEADTPDNFQSRRPNTSFCFLDIRSPGLGDTAMYLCATSREAGGENTEAFFGQGTRLTVV.

The chain carries TRBV19 and TRBJ2-1, with D unclear. V dropped 4 bases and J dropped 6 bases, with 10 bases sitting between them. There are 13 residues in the CDR3. The V gene's germline CDR1 is LNHDA and CDR2 SQIVND (reference sequence). CDR3 protein: CASSRGELNEQFF. As DNA, the CDR3 is TGTGCCAGTAGTAGAGGAGAGCTCAATGAGCAGTTCTTC.

In regard to this clone: Other nucleotide sequences from this sample produce the same CDR3. J is TRBJ1-4 and V is TRBV4-1; 9 bases agree with TRBD1. The junction had 3 bases not matched to a gene; V was cut back by 3 bases and J by 7 bases. Germline V CDR1 and CDR2: MGHRA, YSYEKL. The CDR3 is 14 residues long. In DNA form, the CDR3 reads TGCGCCAGCAGCCAGGGACAGGGAGGTGAAAAACTGTTTTTT. This gives the protein CASSQGQGGEKLFF.

V and J are TRBV5-1 and TRBJ1-1, with D possibly matching TRBD1 (6 bases). This CDR3 comprises 16 residues. Trimming removed 0 bases at V and 4 bases at J, with 16 bases between. Germline-derived CDR1 and CDR2 are SGHRS and YFSETQ. The CDR3 sequence is CASSLESAGAGTEAFF. CDR3 bases: TGCGCCAGCAGCTTGGAATCAGCGGGGGCTGGCACTGAAGCTTTCTTT.

In nucleotides, the CDR3 is TGCGCCAGCAGCTCCGGACAGGGGTTTCCCTACGAGCAGTACTTC. This codes for CASSSGQGFPYEQYF. The chain carries TRBV5-1 and TRBJ2-7; 9 bases fit TRBD1. This CDR3 contains 15 residues. The germline V gene has CDR1 SGHRS and CDR2 YFSETQ. J gave up 2 bases and V 3 bases, and 6 bases lay outside the gene matches.

The chain combines TRBV11-3 with TRBJ2-2; the match to TRBD2 covers 8 bases. V shed 3 bases, J shed 4 bases, and the junction held 4 bases outside the gene matches. This CDR3 spans 15 amino acids. Germline loops: CDR1 SGHNT, CDR2 YENEEA. The DNA of the CDR3 is TGTGCCAGCAGCTTTAGCGGGGTTAGCACCGGGGAGCTGTTTTTT. Amino acid sequence: CASSFSGVSTGELFF.

V usage is TRBV5-8 and J usage is TRBJ2-7; 7 nucleotides agree with TRBD1. CDR3 length equals 13 residues. The V gene end was trimmed by 4 bases and the J gene end by 3 bases; junction bases not matched to a gene: 4. Germline values: CDR1 SGHTS, CDR2 YDEGEE. The CDR3 loop reads CASSGGQHYEQYF. CDR3 coding DNA: TGTGCCAGCAGCGGGGGACAGCACTACGAGCAGTACTTC.

The chain employs TRBV7-9 and TRBJ1-1; TRBD1 might be the D (6 bases). Germline values: CDR1 SEHNR, CDR2 FQNEAQ (reference sequence). The CDR3 runs 14 residues. V lost 6 bases and J 5 bases, leaving 16 bases between the germline ends. The chain's CDR3 is CASSSTGWGTEAFF. The CDR3 DNA reads as TGTGCCAGCAGTTCGACAGGTTGGGGGACTGAAGCTTTCTTT.

Points on this clone: This sample also contains other DNA sequences that code for the same CDR3. The chain links TRBV18 to TRBJ2-5; 9 nucleotides agree with TRBD1. The CDR3 sequence is 13 residues long. Per germline, CDR1 KGHSH and CDR2 LQKENI. Unmatched junction bases numbered 1, after V lost 3 bases and J lost 5 bases. CDR3 residues: CASSPDRGETQYF. The CDR3 DNA sequence: TGTGCCAGCTCACCCGACAGGGGGGAGACCCAGTACTTC.

This chain connects TRBV6-2 or TRBV6-3 to TRBJ1-4; no clear D gene. The CDR3 extends over 15 amino acids. Germline lookup yields CDR1 MNHEY and CDR2 SVGEGT. The V end was cut by 2 bases, the J end by 7 bases, with 14 bases between. DNA for the CDR3: TGTGCCAGCAGTTACGTTCGGCAGGCGGGTGAAAAACTGTTTTTT. Protein sequence: CASSYVRQAGEKLFF.

The V gene is TRBV27, the J gene TRBJ2-1, with a possible D match to TRBD2 (5 bases). CDR1 is MNHEY, CDR2 SMNVEV, per germline (reference sequence). This CDR3 has 14 amino acids. Trimming shortened V by 5 bases and J by 8 bases, and 16 bases separated the two germline ends. CDR3 amino acids: CASSPQAGIDEQFF. In DNA, the CDR3 is TGTGCCAGCAGTCCCCAGGCGGGTATCGATGAGCAGTTCTTC.

This chain links TRBV14 with TRBJ1-1; TRBD1 might be the D (6 bases). The CDR3 totals 13 residues. CDR1 and CDR2 from the germline V gene are SGHDN and FVKESK. Trimming took off 6 bases at V and 4 bases at J, with 12 bases between the two ends. CDR3 in DNA: TGTGCCAGCAGATTCCAGGGGATCACTGAAGCTTTCTTT. It specifies CASRFQGITEAFF.

The table lists this clone with a count of one. This rearrangement joins TRBV2 to TRBJ1-3; no firm D call. Looked up from germline, CDR1 is SNHLY and CDR2 is FYNNEI. The CDR3 runs 13 residues. V lost 7 bases and J lost 3, with 10 bases in between. Written as DNA, the CDR3 is TGTGCCAGCACGGACTTTGTTGGAAACACCATATATTTT. Its translation: CASTDFVGNTIYF.

This chain uses TRBV7-2 with TRBJ2-7, with 7 nucleotides matching TRBD1. The CDR3 is 15 amino acids. V dropped 5 bases and J dropped 1; count of bases not matched to a gene: 8. In germline, CDR1 is SGHTA, CDR2 FQGNSA. CDR3 amino acids: CASSLQGQSSYEQYF. The CDR3 DNA reads TGTGCCAGCAGCCTACAGGGACAGTCGTCCTACGAGCAGTACTTC. Complete variable domain (other parts from reference TRBV7-2 and TRBJ2-7): GAGVSQSPSNKVTEKGKDVELRCDPISGHTALYWYRQSLGQGLEFLIYFQGNSAPDKSGLPSDRFSAERTGGSVSTLTIQRTQQEDSAVYLCASSLQGQSSYEQYFGPGTRLTVT.

The chain combines TRBV5-6 with TRBJ2-7, with 7 bases identical to TRBD1. The CDR3 covers 15 residues. CDR1 and CDR2 (germline): SGHDT, YYEEEE. Unmatched junction bases numbered 9, after V lost 2 bases and J lost 4 bases. CDR3 sequence: CASSFNGQDLYEQYF. In DNA form, the CDR3 reads TGTGCCAGCAGCTTTAACGGACAGGACCTATACGAGCAGTACTTC.

With respect to this clone: In the same sample, other DNA sequences code for this CDR3. The gene calls are TRBV3-1 (or the pseudogene TRBV3-2) and TRBJ1-2, with a weak D call TRBD1 (5 bases). With 3 bases removed from V and 4 bases from J, the gap between germline ends came to 12 bases. In germline, CDR1 is LGHDT, CDR2 YNNKEL (reference sequence). The CDR3 runs to 14 residues. CDR3 DNA: TGTGCCAGCAGCCATCGGGGGGGAGGCTATGGCTACACCTTC. Protein product: CASSHRGGGYGYTF.

J is TRBJ2-3 and V is TRBV7-9; maybe TRBD1 (5 bases). CDR1 is SEHNR, CDR2 FQNEAQ, per germline (reference sequence). The CDR3 spans 17 residues. Trimming pared 0 bases from V and 5 bases from J, leaving 18 bases between. The CDR3 spells CASSLALVRGLGDTQYF. The CDR3 DNA reads TGTGCCAGCAGCTTAGCGCTCGTAAGGGGATTGGGAGATACGCAGTATTTT.

The CDR3 is CASSPTGGNSPLHF. CDR3 DNA: TGTGCCAGCAGCCCAACAGGGGGTAATTCACCCCTCCACTTT. The rearrangement links TRBV7-8 to TRBJ1-6; TRBD1 aligns across 8 bases. The length of the CDR3 is 14 residues. The germline CDR1 and CDR2 sequences are SGHVS and FQNEAQ. V was pared by 5 bases and J by 6 bases, with 3 bases of the junction left unmatched.

In regard to this clone: One end of the junction fails to match germline, which may point to a read error. CDR3 nucleotides: TGTGCTAGCAGCAAAGGGACTGTTCAAGAGACCCAGTACTTC. Translation gives CASSKGTVQETQYF. V gene TRBV7-7 combines with J gene TRBJ2-5; D possibly corresponds to TRBD2 (6 bases). CDR3 length: 14 residues. Germline CDR1 SSHAT, CDR2 FNYEAQ (reference sequence).

This chain uses TRBV7-9 with TRBJ1-1; the match to TRBD1 covers 8 bases. The CDR3 is made up of 16 amino acids. Germline V gives CDR1 SEHNR, CDR2 FQNEAQ (reference sequence). Unmatched junction bases numbered 9, after V lost 5 bases and J lost 1 base. The CDR3 DNA reads as TGTGCCAGCAGCCTCGGAACAGGGGGTTCGAACACTGAAGCTTTCTTT. Amino acids: CASSLGTGGSNTEAFF.

The rearrangement links TRBV7-8 to TRBJ2-7, with 8 bases lining up with TRBD1. Germline-derived CDR1 and CDR2 are SGHVS and FQNEAQ. The CDR3 has 15 amino acids. V dropped 0 bases and J dropped 3; count of bases not matched to a gene: 4. CDR3 nucleotides: TGTGCCAGCAGCTTAGCAGGACAGGGAAACTACGAGCAGTACTTC. It yields the protein CASSLAGQGNYEQYF.

V usage is TRBV30 and J usage is TRBJ2-7; TRBD2 agrees at 8 bases. Losses at the gene ends were 0 bases for V and 0 bases for J; bases not matched to a gene: 1. The CDR3 has 14 amino acids. Germline V gene sequence: CDR1 GTSNPN, CDR2 SVGIG (reference sequence). Here the CDR3 DNA reads TGTGCCTGGAGTGTAGGGACTAGCTCCTACGAGCAGTACTTC. It is translated as CAWSVGTSSYEQYF.